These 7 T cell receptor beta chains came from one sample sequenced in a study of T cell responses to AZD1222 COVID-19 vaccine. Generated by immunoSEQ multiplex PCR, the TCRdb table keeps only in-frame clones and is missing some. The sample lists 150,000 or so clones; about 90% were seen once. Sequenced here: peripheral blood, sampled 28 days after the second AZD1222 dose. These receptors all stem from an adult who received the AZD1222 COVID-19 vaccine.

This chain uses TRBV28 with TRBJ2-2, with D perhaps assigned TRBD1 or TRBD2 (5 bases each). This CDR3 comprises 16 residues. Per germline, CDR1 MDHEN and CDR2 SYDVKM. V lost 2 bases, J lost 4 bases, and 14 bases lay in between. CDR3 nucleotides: TGTGCCAGCAGTTTAAGGTTCAGGGCGGGCACCGGGGAGCTGTTTTTT. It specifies CASSLRFRAGTGELFF.

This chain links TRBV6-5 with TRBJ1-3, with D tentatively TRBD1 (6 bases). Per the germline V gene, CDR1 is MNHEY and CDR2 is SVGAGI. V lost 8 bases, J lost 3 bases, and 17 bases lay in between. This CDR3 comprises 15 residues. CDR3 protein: CASLSKQGSGNTIYF. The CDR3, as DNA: TGTGCCAGCCTGAGCAAACAGGGAAGTGGAAACACCATATATTTT.

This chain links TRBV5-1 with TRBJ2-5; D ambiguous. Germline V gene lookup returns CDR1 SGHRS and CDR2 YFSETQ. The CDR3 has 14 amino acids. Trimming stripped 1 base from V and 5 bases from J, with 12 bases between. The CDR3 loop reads CASSLRNIQETQYF. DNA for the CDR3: TGCGCCAGCAGCTTGCGGAACATCCAGGAGACCCAGTACTTC.

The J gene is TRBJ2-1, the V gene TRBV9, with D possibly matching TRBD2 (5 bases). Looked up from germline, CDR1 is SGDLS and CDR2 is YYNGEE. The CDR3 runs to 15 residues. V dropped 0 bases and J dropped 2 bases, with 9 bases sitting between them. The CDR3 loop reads CASSVGMTTYNEQFF. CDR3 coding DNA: TGTGCCAGCAGCGTAGGGATGACTACCTACAATGAGCAGTTCTTC.

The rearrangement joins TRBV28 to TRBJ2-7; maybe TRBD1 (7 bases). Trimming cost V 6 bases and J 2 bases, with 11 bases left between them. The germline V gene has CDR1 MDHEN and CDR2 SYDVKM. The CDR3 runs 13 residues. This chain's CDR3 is CASRAGQTYEQYF. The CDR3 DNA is TGTGCCAGCAGGGCGGGACAGACCTACGAGCAGTACTTC.

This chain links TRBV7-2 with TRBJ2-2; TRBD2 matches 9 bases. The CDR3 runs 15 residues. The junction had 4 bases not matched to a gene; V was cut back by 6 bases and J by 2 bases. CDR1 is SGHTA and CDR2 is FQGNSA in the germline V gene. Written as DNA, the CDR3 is TGTGCCAGCAGAATAGCGGGGGCCAACACCGGGGAGCTGTTTTTT. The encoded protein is CASRIAGANTGELFF.

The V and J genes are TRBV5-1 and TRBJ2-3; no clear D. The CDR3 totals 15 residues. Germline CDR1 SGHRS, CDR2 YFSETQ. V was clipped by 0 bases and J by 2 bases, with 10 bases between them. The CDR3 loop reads CASSLEATFTDTQYF. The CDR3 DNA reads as TGCGCCAGCAGCTTGGAAGCGACCTTCACAGATACGCAGTATTTT. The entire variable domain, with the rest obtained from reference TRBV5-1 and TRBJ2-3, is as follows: KAGVTQTPRYLIKTRGQQVTLSCSPISGHRSVSWYQQTPGQGLQFLFEYFSETQRNKGNFPGRFSGRQFSNSRSEMNVSTLELGDSALYLCASSLEATFTDTQYFGPGTRLTVL.